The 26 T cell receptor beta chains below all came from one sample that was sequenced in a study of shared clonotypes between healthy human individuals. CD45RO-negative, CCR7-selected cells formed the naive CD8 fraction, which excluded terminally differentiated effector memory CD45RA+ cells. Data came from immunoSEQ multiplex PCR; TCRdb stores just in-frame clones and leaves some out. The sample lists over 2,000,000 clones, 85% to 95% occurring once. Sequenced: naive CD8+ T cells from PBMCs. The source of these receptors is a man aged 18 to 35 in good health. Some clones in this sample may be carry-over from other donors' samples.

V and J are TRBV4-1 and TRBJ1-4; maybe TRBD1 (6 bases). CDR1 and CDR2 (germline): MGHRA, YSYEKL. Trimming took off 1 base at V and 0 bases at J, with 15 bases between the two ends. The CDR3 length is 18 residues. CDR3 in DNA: TGCGCCAGCAGCCAAGGACAGGACAGCACCTCAACTAATGAAAAACTGTTTTTT. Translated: CASSQGQDSTSTNEKLFF.

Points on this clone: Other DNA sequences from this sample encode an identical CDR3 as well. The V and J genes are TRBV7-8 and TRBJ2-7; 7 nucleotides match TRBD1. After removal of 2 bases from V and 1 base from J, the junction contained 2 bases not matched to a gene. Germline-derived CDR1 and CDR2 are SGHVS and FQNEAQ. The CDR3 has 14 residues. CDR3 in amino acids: CASSLIRGSYEQYF. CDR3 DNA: TGTGCCAGCAGCTTAATCAGGGGGTCCTACGAGCAGTACTTC. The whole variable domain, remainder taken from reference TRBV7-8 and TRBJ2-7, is GAGVSQSPRYKVAKRGQDVALRCDPISGHVSLFWYQQALGQGPEFLTYFQNEAQLDKSGLPSDRFFAERPEGSVSTLKIQRTQQEDSAVYLCASSLIRGSYEQYFGPGTRLTVT.

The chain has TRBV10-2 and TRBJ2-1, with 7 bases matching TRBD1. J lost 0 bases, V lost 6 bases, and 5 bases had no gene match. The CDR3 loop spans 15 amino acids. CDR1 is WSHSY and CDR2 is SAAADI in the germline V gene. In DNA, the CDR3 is TGCGCCAGCAGGGCCGACAGGGACTCCTACAATGAGCAGTTCTTC. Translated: CASRADRDSYNEQFF.

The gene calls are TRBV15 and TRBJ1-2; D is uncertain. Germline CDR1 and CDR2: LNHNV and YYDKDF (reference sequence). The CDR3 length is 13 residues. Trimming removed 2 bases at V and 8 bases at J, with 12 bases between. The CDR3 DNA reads TGTGCCACCAGCAGAAGGGAGATGGAAGGCTACACCTTC. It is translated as CATSRREMEGYTF.

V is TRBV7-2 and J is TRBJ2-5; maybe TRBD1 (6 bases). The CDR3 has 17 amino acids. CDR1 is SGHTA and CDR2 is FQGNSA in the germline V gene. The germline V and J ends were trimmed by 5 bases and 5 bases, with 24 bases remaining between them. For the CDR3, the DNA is TGTGCCAGCAGCAACCGACCGTCCCGGGACATTTTGGAGACCCAGTACTTC. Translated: CASSNRPSRDILETQYF. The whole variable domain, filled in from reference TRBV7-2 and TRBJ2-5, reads GAGVSQSPSNKVTEKGKDVELRCDPISGHTALYWYRQSLGQGLEFLIYFQGNSAPDKSGLPSDRFSAERTGGSVSTLTIQRTQQEDSAVYLCASSNRPSRDILETQYFGPGTRLLVL.

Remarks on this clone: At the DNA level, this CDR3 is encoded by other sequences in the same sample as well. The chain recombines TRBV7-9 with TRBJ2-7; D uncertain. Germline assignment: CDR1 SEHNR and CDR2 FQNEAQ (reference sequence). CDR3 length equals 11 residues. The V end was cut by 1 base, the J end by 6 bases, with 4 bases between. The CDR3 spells CASSLGPEQYF. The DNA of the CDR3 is TGTGCCAGCAGCTTAGGCCCCGAGCAGTACTTC.

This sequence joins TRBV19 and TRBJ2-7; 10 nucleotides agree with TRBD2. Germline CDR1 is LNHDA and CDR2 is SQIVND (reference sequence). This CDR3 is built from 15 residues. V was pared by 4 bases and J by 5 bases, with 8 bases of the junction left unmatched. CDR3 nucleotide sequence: TGTGCCAGTAGTACCCGAGCGGGAGGGCCGAACGAGCAGTACTTC. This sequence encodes CASSTRAGGPNEQYF. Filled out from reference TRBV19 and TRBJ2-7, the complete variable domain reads DGGITQSPKYLFRKEGQNVTLSCEQNLNHDAMYWYRQDPGQGLRLIYYSQIVNDFQKGDIAEGYSVSREKKESFPLTVTSAQKNPTAFYLCASSTRAGGPNEQYFGPGTRLTVT.

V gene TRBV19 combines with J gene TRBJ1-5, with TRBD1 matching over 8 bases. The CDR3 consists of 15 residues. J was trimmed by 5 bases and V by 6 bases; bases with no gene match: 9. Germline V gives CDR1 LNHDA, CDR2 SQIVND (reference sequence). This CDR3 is CASRTRTGPDQPQHF. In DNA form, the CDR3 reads TGTGCCAGTAGGACCAGGACAGGGCCTGATCAGCCCCAGCATTTT.

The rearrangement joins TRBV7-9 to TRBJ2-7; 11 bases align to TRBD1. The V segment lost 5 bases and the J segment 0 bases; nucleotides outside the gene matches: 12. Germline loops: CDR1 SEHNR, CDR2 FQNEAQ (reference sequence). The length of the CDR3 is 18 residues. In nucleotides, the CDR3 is TGTGCCAGCAGCGGACTGAGTGGGGACAGGGGGTACTCCTACGAGCAGTACTTC. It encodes CASSGLSGDRGYSYEQYF.

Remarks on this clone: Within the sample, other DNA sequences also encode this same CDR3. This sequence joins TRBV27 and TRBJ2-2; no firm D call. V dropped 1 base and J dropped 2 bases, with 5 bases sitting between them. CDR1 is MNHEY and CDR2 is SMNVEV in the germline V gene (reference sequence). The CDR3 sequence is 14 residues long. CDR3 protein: CASSLWGNTGELFF. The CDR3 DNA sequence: TGTGCCAGCAGTTTATGGGGTAACACCGGGGAGCTGTTTTTT.

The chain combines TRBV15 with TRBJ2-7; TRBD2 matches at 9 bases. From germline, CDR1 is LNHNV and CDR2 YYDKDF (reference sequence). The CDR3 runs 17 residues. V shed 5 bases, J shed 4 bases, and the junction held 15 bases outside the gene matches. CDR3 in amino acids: CATSLFWNSGSLYEQYF. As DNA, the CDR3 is TGTGCCACCAGCCTTTTTTGGAATAGCGGGAGTTTATACGAGCAGTACTTC.

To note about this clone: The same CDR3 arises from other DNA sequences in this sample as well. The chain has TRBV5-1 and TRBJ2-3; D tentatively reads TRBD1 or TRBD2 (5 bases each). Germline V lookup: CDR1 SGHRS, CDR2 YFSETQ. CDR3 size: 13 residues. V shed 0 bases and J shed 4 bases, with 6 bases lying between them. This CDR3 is CASSLGGPDTQYF. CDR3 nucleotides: TGCGCCAGCAGCTTGGGGGGACCAGATACGCAGTATTTT.

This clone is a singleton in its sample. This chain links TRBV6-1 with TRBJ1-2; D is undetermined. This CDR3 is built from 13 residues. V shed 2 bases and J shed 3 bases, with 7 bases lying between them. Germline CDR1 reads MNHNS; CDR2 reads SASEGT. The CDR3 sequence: CASSELGHYGYTF. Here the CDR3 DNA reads TGTGCCAGCAGTGAATTGGGCCACTATGGCTACACCTTC.

As DNA, the CDR3 is TGTGCCAGCTCACCAAAGGCCTACGAGCAGTACTTC. The encoded protein is CASSPKAYEQYF. V is TRBV18 and J is TRBJ2-7; D gene unclear. Trimming removed 2 bases from V and 2 bases from J, with 4 bases in between. Germline lookup yields CDR1 KGHSH and CDR2 LQKENI. The CDR3 runs to 12 residues.

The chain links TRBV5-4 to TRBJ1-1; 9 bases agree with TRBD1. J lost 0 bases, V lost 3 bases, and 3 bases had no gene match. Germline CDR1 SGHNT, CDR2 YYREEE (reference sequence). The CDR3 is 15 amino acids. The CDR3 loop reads CASSWGQGMNTEAFF. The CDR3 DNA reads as TGTGCCAGCAGCTGGGGACAGGGAATGAACACTGAAGCTTTCTTT.

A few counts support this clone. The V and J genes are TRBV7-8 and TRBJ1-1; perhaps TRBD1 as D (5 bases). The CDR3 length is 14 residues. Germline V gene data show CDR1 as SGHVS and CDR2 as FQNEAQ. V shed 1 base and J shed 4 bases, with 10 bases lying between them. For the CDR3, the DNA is TGTGCCAGCAGCTTAGAGTTTGGGGGCACTGAAGCTTTCTTT. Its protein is CASSLEFGGTEAFF.

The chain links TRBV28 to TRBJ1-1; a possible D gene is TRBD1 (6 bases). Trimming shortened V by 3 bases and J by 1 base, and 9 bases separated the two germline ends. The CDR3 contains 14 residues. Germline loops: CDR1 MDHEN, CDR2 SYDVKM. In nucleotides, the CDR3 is TGTGCCAGCAGTTTGATACAGGGGAACACTGAAGCTTTCTTT. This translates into CASSLIQGNTEAFF.

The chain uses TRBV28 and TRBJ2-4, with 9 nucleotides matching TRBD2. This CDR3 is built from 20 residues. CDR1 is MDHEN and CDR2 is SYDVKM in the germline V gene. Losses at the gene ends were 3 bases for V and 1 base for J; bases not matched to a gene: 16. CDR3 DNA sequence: TGTGCCAGCAGTTTCCACCGGACCGGGACTAGCTTGTGGGCCAAAAACATTCAGTACTTC. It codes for CASSFHRTGTSLWAKNIQYF.

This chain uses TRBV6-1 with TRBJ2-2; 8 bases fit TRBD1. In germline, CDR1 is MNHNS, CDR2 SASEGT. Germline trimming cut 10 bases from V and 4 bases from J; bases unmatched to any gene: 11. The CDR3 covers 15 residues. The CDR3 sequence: CATRVGQVRTGELFF. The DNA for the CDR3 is TGTGCCACCAGAGTGGGACAGGTTCGCACCGGGGAGCTGTTTTTT.

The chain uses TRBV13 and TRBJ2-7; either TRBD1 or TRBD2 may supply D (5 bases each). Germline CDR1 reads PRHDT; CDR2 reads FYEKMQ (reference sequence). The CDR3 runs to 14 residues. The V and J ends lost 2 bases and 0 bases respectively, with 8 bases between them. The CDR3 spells CASSLWGNSYEQYF. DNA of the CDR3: TGTGCCAGCAGCTTATGGGGGAACTCCTACGAGCAGTACTTC.

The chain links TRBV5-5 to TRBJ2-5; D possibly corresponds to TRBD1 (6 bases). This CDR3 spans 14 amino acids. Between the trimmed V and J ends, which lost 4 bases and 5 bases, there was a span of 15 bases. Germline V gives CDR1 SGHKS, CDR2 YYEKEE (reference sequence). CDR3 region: CASSPNRDEETQYF. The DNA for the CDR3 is TGTGCCAGCAGCCCTAACAGGGACGAGGAGACCCAGTACTTC. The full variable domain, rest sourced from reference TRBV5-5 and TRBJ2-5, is DAGVTQSPTHLIKTRGQQVTLRCSPISGHKSVSWYQQVLGQGPQFIFQYYEKEERGRGNFPDRFSARQFPNYSSELNVNALLLGDSALYLCASSPNRDEETQYFGPGTRLLVL.

The CDR3 DNA reads TGTGCCAGCAGCCCCGAAGGGAAGATGGCTTTCTTT. Its translation: CASSPEGKMAFF. The chain combines TRBV5-4 with TRBJ1-1; D ambiguous. Trimming cost V 4 bases and J 11 bases, with 15 bases left between them. The CDR3 totals 12 residues. The germline CDR1 and CDR2 sequences are SGHNT and YYREEE (reference sequence).

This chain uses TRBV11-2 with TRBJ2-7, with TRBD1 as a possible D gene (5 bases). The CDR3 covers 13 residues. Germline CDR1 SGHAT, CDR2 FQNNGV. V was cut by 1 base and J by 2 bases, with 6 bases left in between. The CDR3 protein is CASSLATAYEQYF. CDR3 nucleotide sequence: TGTGCCAGCAGCTTAGCGACAGCCTACGAGCAGTACTTC.

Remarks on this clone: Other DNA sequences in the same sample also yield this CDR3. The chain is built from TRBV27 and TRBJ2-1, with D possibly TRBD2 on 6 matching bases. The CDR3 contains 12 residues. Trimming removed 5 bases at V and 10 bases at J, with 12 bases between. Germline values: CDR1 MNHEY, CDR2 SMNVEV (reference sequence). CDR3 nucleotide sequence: TGTGCCAGCAGTCTTAGCGGTTTGGAGCAGTTCTTC. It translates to CASSLSGLEQFF.

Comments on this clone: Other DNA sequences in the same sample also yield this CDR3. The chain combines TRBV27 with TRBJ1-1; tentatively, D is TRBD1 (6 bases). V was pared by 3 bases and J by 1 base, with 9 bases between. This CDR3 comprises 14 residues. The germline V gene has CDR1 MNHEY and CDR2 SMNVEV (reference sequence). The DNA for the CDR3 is TGTGCCAGCAGTTTCGGACAGACGAACACTGAAGCTTTCTTT. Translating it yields CASSFGQTNTEAFF.

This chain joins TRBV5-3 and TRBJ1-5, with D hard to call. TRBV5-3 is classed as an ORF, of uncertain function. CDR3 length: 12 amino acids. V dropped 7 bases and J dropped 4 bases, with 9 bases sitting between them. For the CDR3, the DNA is TGTGCCAGATTTGATACGAATCAGCCCCAGCATTTT. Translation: CARFDTNQPQHF.